This section outlines one TCR beta chain sequence together with its context. These data are taken from a study of blood T cell repertoires in COVID-19. About the study: From T cells, B-cell-depleted T cells, or PBMCs came the material, which was cDNA or gDNA.

This CDR3 comprises 16 residues. V was pared by 0 bases and J by 5 bases, with 14 bases between. CDR1 is LNHDA, CDR2 SQIVND, per germline (reference sequence). The assay was immunoSEQ multiplex PCR, and TCRdb's table has in-frame clones only and misses some. The sample holds some 81,000 clones, 90% to 95% seen once. The chain combines TRBV19 with TRBJ2-1; D is possibly TRBD2 (5 bases). Sequencing input: peripheral blood. The source of this sequence is a human donor with active COVID-19. The donor label of this sample is uncertain. CDR3 in amino acids: CASSIESAAQNNEQFF. In nucleotides, the CDR3 is TGTGCCAGTAGTATAGAATCAGCGGCACAAAACAATGAGCAGTTCTTC.